A selection of T cell receptor beta chains follows, all from one sample in a study of beta chain features in type 1 diabetes. The table came from immunoSEQ multiplex PCR; TCRdb's copy has only in-frame clones and leaves some out. The table includes more than 120,000 clones, more than 9% detected once. The specimen was naive CD4+ T cells from blood. The receptor set was obtained from a young man in good health. Both conserved end residues are part of each CDR3. A D gene is named only where the DNA matches it firmly. Size is omitted from some rows. Given values are once, few, many or a class for expanded clones.

d_gene	v_gene	j_gene	len	abundance	CDR3aa
.	TRBV30	TRBJ2-6	12	few	CAWNSGANVLTF
.	TRBV10-3	TRBJ2-7	13	few	CAIRQEVIDEQYF
.	TRBV18	TRBJ2-3	15	few	CASSRLAHSTDTQYF
TRBD1	TRBV30	TRBJ2-7	11	.	CARDRGDEQYF
.	TRBV30	TRBJ2-5	14	few	CAWNRQGLQETQYF
.	TRBV4-2	TRBJ2-2	14	few	CASRVGLHTGELFF
TRBD2	TRBV9	TRBJ2-3	15	.	CASSSSGGGTDTQYF
.	TRBV5-4	TRBJ2-1	15	.	CASSPPAGSYNEQFF
.	TRBV5-4	TRBJ2-5	13	.	CASSQDRQGTQYF
.	TRBV30	.	15	few	CAWSVNQGSPYEQYF
.	TRBV6-6	TRBJ1-5	12	few	CASNGGFQPQHF
TRBD1	TRBV7-2	TRBJ2-1	18	.	CASSPGTGGGSLWGEQFF
TRBD1	TRBV6-1	TRBJ1-5	15	few	CASSTITGAGQPQHF
TRBD1	TRBV5-8	TRBJ2-1	13	.	CASSWDRLPEQFF
.	TRBV5-4	TRBJ2-1	14	.	CASSPIQGSDEQFF
.	TRBV30	TRBJ2-7	13	.	CAWSVGGPYEQYF
.	TRBV5-1	TRBJ1-6	15	.	CASQHGEAENSPLHF
.	TRBV6-5	TRBJ2-7	14	.	CASSYGSGGYEQYF
TRBD1	TRBV9	TRBJ2-2	16	.	CASSDIRQGNTGELFF
TRBD2	TRBV7-3	TRBJ2-2	16	.	CASSTLAGGNTGELFF
.	TRBV19	TRBJ2-7	16	few	CASSIGGSKSSYEQYF
.	TRBV5-4	TRBJ2-3	14	many	CASSAGPPTDTQYF